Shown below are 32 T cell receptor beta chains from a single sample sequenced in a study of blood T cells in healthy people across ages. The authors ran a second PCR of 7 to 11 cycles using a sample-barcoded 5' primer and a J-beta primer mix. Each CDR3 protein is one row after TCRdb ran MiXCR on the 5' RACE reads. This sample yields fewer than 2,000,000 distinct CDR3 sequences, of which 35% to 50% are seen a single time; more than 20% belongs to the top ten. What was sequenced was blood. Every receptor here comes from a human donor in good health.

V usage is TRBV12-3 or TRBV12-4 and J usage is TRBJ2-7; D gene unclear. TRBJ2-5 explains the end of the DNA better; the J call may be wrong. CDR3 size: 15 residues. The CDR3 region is CASSVRSGIEETQYF. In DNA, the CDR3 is TGTGCCAGCTCCGTCCGAAGTGGGATCGAAGAGACCCAGTACTTC.

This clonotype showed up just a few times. In DNA, the CDR3 is TGCGCCAGCAGCCCATATGACGGTGGGGAAGAGACCCAGTACTTC. As protein: CASSPYDGGEETQYF. The chain is built from TRBV4-1 and TRBJ2-5; D remains unclear. Per germline, CDR1 MGHRA and CDR2 YSYEKL. V lost 4 bases and J 3 bases, leaving 15 bases between the germline ends. The CDR3 consists of 15 residues.

CDR3 residues: CASSWPDPGLDYEQYF. CDR3 bases: TGTGCCAGCAGCTGGCCAGATCCAGGGTTGGACTACGAGCAGTACTTC. V gene TRBV7-9 combines with J gene TRBJ2-7; D might be TRBD1 (5 bases). V was shortened by 4 bases and J by 3 bases, with 19 bases between the two germline ends. CDR1 SEHNR and CDR2 FQNEAQ come from the germline V gene (reference sequence). CDR3 length: 16 amino acids.

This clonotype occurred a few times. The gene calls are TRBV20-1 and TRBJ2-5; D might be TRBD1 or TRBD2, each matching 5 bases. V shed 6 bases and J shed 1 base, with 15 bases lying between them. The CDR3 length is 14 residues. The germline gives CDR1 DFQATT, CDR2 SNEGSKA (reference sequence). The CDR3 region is CSAPRNGAQETQYF. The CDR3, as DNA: TGCAGTGCCCCCCGTAACGGGGCCCAAGAGACCCAGTACTTC.

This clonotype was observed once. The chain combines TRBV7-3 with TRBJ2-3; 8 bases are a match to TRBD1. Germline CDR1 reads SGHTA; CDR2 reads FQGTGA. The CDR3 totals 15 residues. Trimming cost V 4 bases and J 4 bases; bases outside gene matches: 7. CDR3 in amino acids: CASSSRGQVADTQYF. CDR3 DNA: TGTGCCAGCAGCTCCCGGGGACAGGTGGCAGATACGCAGTATTTT.

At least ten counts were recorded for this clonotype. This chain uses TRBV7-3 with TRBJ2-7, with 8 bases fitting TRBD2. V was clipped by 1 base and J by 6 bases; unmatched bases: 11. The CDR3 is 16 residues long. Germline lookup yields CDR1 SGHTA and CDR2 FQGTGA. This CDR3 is CASSLKLAVIVREQYF. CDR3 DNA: TGTGCCAGCAGCTTAAAACTAGCGGTCATAGTCCGCGAGCAGTACTTC.

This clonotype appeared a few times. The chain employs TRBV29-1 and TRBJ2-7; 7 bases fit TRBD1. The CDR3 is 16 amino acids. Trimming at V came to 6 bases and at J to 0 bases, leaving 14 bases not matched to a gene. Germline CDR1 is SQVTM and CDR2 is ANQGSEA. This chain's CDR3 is CSVNSGYGTASYEQYF. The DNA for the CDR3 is TGCAGCGTCAACTCGGGGTATGGGACAGCCTCCTACGAGCAGTACTTC.

The CDR3 region has the DNA TGCAGCGTGGGGTCGGGGCCAGAGACCCAGTACTTC. Residues: CSVGSGPETQYF. This chain uses TRBV29-1 with TRBJ2-7; TRBD1 or TRBD2 may be the D gene (5 bases each). The J call is uncertain, as TRBJ2-5 better fits the DNA end. This CDR3 spans 12 amino acids. Germline assignment: CDR1 SQVTM and CDR2 ANQGSEA.

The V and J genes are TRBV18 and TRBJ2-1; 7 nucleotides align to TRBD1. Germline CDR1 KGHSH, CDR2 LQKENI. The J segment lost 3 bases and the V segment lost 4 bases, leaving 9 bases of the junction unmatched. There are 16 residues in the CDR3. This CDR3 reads CASSLTGTDHYNEQFF. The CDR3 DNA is TGTGCCAGCTCACTAACCGGGACAGACCACTACAATGAGCAGTTCTTC.

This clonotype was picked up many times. CDR3 nucleotide sequence: TGTGCCAGCAGTTACGGGGGCTATGGCTACACCTTC. It yields the protein CASSYGGYGYTF. The rearrangement uses TRBV6-5 and TRBJ1-2; tentative D call: TRBD1 (5 bases). This CDR3 contains 12 residues. Trimming removed 2 bases from V and 4 bases from J, with 5 bases in between. Germline CDR1 and CDR2: MNHEY and SVGAGI.

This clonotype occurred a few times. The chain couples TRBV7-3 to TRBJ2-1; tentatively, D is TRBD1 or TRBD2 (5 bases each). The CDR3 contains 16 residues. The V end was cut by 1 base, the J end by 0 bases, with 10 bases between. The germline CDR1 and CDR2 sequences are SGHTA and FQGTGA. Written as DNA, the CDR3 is TGTGCCAGCAGCTTAATGGGACGGAGCTCCTACAATGAGCAGTTCTTC. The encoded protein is CASSLMGRSSYNEQFF.

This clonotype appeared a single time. The CDR3 loop reads CSVWTGGMADTQYF. CDR3 coding DNA: TGCAGCGTCTGGACAGGGGGCATGGCAGATACGCAGTATTTT. V gene TRBV29-1 combines with J gene TRBJ2-3; 11 nucleotides align to TRBD1. The CDR3 totals 14 residues. Germline V gene lookup returns CDR1 SQVTM and CDR2 ANQGSEA. Trimming cost V 6 bases and J 4 bases; bases outside gene matches: 6.

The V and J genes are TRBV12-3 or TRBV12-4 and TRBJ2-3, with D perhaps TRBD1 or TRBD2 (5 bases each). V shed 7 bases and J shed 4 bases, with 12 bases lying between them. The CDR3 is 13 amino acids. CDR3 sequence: CASTPVGADTQYF. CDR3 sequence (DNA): TGTGCCAGCACCCCCGTGGGGGCAGATACGCAGTATTTT.

The CDR3 sequence is CASSLVGVAIYEQYF. Here the CDR3 DNA reads TGTGCCAGCAGCTTAGTGGGAGTGGCAATCTACGAGCAGTACTTC. The chain joins TRBV7-2 to TRBJ2-7, with TRBD2 as a possible D gene (5 bases). This CDR3 has 15 amino acids. The V gene's germline CDR1 is SGHTA and CDR2 FQGNSA. V lost 1 base to trimming and J lost 3 bases, with 13 bases between them.

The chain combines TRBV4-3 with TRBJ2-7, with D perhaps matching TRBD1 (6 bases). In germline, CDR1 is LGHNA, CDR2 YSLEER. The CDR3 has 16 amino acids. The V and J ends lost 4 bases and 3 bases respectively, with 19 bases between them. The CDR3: CASSPTIQQGYYEQYF. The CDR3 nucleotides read TGCGCCAGCAGCCCGACGATACAACAGGGATACTACGAGCAGTACTTC.

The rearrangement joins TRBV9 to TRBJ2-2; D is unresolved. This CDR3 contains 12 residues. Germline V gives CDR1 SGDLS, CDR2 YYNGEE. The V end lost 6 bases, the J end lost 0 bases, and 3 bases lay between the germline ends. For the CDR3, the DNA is TGTGCCAGCACGACGAACACCGGGGAGCTGTTTTTT. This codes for CASTTNTGELFF.

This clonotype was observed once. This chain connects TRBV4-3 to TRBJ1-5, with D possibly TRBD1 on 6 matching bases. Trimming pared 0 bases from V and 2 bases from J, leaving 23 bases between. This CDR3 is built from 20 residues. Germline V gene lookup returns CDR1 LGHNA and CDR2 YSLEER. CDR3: CASSQETFYEQGVRNQPQHF. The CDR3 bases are TGCGCCAGCAGCCAAGAAACCTTCTACGAACAGGGTGTGCGCAATCAGCCCCAGCATTTT.

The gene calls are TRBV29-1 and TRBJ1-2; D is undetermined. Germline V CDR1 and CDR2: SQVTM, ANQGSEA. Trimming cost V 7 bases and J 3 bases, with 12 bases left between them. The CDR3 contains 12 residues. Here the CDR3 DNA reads TGCAGCGATGGTGGGCAAGACTATGGCTACACCTTC. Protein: CSDGGQDYGYTF. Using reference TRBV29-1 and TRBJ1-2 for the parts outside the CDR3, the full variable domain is SAVISQKPSRDICQRGTSLTIQCQVDSQVTMMFWYRQQPGQSLTLIATANQGSEATYESGFVIDKFPISRPNLTFSTLTVSNMSPEDSSIYLCSDGGQDYGYTFGSGTRLTVV.

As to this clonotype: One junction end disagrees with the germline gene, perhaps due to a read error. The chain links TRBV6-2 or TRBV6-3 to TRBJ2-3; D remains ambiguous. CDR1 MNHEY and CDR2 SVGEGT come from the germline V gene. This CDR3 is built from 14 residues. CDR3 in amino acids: CTSSSPLETDTQYF. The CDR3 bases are TGTACCAGCAGTTCACCCTTAGAGACAGATACGCAGTATTTT.

CDR3 coding DNA: TGTGCCACCAGTGATTCTAGCGAAAAACTGTTTTTT. It yields the protein CATSDSSEKLFF. The rearrangement uses TRBV24-1 and TRBJ1-4; D remains unclear. Between the trimmed V and J ends, which lost 2 bases and 8 bases, there was a span of 5 bases. This CDR3 has 12 amino acids. Germline CDR1 KGHDR, CDR2 SFDVKD.

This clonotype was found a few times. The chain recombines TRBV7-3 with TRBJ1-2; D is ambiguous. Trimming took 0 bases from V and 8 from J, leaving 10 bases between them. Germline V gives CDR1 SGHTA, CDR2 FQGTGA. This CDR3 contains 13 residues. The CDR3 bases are TGTGCCAGCAGCTTAACTCAGAGCGAGGGCTACACCTTC. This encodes CASSLTQSEGYTF.

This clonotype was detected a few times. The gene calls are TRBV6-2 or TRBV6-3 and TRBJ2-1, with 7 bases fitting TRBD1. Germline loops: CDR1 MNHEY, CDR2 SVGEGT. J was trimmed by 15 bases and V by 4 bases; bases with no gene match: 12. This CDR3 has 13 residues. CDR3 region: CASSSRRQGNPFF. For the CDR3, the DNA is TGTGCCAGCAGTTCCCGCAGACAGGGAAATCCGTTCTTC.

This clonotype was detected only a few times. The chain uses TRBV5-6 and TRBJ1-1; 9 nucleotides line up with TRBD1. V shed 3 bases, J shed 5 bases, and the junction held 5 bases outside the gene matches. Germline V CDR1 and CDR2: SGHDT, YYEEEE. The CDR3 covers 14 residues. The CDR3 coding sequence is TGTGCCAGCAGCTACAGGGGGCAGGGGACTGAAGCTTTCTTT. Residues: CASSYRGQGTEAFF.

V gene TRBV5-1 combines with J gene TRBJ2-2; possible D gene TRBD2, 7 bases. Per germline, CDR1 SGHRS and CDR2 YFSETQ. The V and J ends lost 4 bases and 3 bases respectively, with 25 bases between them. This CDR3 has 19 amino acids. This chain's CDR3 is CASSHWAAGASRDTGELFF. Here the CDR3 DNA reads TGCGCCAGCAGCCATTGGGCGGCGGGGGCGTCACGGGACACCGGGGAGCTGTTTTTT. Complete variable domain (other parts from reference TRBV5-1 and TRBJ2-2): KAGVTQTPRYLIKTRGQQVTLSCSPISGHRSVSWYQQTPGQGLQFLFEYFSETQRNKGNFPGRFSGRQFSNSRSEMNVSTLELGDSALYLCASSHWAAGASRDTGELFFGEGSRLTVL.

For the CDR3, the DNA is TGTGCCAGTAAGGAACAGGGGGCGACCGAGCAGTACTTC. Protein sequence: CASKEQGATEQYF. This rearrangement joins TRBV19 to TRBJ2-5; 9 nucleotides agree with TRBD1. The J call may not be correct, given that the DNA end is closer to TRBJ2-7. Germline CDR1 and CDR2: LNHDA and SQIVND (reference sequence). The CDR3 has 13 residues.

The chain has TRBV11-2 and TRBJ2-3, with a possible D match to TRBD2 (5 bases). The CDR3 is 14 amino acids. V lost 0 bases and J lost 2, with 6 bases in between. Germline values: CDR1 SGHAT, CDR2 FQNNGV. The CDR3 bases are TGTGCCAGCAGCTTAGACGGGATCACAGATACGCAGTATTTT. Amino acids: CASSLDGITDTQYF.

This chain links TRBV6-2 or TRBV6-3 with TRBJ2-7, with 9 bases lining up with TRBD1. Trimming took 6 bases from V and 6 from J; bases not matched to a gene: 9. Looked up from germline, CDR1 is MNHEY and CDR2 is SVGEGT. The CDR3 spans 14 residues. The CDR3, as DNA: TGTGCCAGCAGCCCACGGACAGGGGCGGTCGAGCAGTACTTC. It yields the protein CASSPRTGAVEQYF.

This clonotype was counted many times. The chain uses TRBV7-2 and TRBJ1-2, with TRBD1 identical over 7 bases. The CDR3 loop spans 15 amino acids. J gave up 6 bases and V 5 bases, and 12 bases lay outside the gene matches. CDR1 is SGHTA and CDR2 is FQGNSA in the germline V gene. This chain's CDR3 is CASSETGQVVDGYTF. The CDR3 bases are TGTGCCAGCAGCGAAACCGGACAGGTTGTGGATGGCTACACCTTC.

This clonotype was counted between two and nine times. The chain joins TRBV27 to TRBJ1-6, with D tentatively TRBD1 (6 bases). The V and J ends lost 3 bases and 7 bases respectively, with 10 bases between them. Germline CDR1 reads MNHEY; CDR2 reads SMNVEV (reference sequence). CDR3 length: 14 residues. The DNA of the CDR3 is TGTGCCAGCAGTTTCAGACAGGAAAATTCACCCCTCCACTTT. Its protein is CASSFRQENSPLHF.

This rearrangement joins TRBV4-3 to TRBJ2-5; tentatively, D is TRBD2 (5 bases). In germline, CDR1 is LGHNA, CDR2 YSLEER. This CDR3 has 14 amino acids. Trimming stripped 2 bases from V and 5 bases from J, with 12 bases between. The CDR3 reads CASSQSVARETQYF. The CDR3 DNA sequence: TGCGCCAGCAGCCAATCAGTAGCGCGGGAGACCCAGTACTTC.

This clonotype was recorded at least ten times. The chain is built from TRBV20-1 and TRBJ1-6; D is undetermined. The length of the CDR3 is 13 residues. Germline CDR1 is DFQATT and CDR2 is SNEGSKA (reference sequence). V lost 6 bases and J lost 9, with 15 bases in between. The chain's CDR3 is CSASESRASPLHF. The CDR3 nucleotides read TGCAGTGCCTCGGAGTCAAGGGCTTCACCCCTCCACTTT.

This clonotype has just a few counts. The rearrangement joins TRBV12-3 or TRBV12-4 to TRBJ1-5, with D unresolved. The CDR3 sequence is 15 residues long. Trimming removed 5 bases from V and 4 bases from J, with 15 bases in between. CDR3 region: CASSPTDLGNQPQHF. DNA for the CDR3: TGTGCCAGCAGTCCGACTGACCTGGGGAATCAGCCCCAGCATTTT.